Presented here are 29 T cell receptor beta chains from one specimen sequenced in a study of post-analysis software for immune sequencing data. Which antigens these TCRs recognize remains unknown. Study findings and constraints: Patients carried 5 or 6 TRBV segments more frequently than controls did, and TRBV5-6, TRBV5-1 and TRBV20-1 were among them.

Sequencing libraries made from TCR beta cDNA carried unique molecular identifiers. MiXCR was run by TCRdb on the PCR reads, yielding one entry per CDR3 protein. This sample has about half a million distinct CDR3 sequences, with about a third found just once. The sequenced sample consisted of blood. These receptors all stem from a girl aged 2 to 17 with multiple sclerosis.

The chain uses TRBV6-1 and TRBJ2-3; 9 bases map to TRBD1. The germline V gene encodes CDR1 MNHNS and CDR2 SASEGT. V was clipped by 6 bases and J by 11 bases; unmatched bases: 12. The CDR3 covers 14 residues. CDR3 region: CASSAGTGRLGQYF. DNA for the CDR3: TGTGCCAGCAGCGCCGGGACAGGGAGACTCGGGCAGTATTTT.

As concerns this clonotype: A read error may produce the germline difference seen at one junction end. This chain connects TRBV28 to TRBJ2-4, with 9 bases lining up with TRBD1. This CDR3 region has 13 residues. CDR1 MDHEN and CDR2 SYDVKM come from the germline V gene. The CDR3 reads CVSSLDRGGVRYF. CDR3 DNA sequence: TGTGTCAGCAGTTTAGACAGGGGGGGTGTTCGGTACTTC.

The rearrangement joins TRBV20-1 to TRBJ2-2; D possibly uses TRBD1 or TRBD2 (5 bases each). The germline V and J ends were trimmed by 5 bases and 2 bases, with 15 bases remaining between them. Germline loops: CDR1 DFQATT, CDR2 SNEGSKA (reference sequence). The CDR3 loop spans 15 amino acids. CDR3 region: CSAEPGTVNTGELFF. The CDR3 DNA is TGCAGTGCTGAACCCGGGACGGTCAACACCGGGGAGCTGTTTTTT.

This clonotype has only a few counts. The V call is TRBV11-2, the J call TRBJ1-1; the D is unclear. The length of the CDR3 is 11 residues. With 5 bases removed from V and 4 bases from J, the gap between germline ends came to 5 bases. Germline values: CDR1 SGHAT, CDR2 FQNNGV. The CDR3 region is CASSPLTEAFF. CDR3 bases: TGTGCCAGCAGCCCCCTCACTGAAGCTTTCTTT.

The CDR3 reads CASSQLGSGNIQYF. DNA for the CDR3: TGCGCCAGCAGCCAATTGGGCTCAGGAAACATTCAGTACTTC. The rearrangement links TRBV4-1 to TRBJ2-4; D not certain. The germline V gene has CDR1 MGHRA and CDR2 YSYEKL. Trimming left V 2 bases short and J 6 bases short, with 11 bases between. This CDR3 has 14 residues.

This chain's CDR3 is CATSGRVTGELFF. CDR3 nucleotides: TGTGCCACCAGTGGGCGGGTCACCGGGGAGCTGTTTTTT. This chain connects TRBV15 to TRBJ2-2; maybe TRBD2 (5 bases). Germline-derived CDR1 and CDR2 are LNHNV and YYDKDF (reference sequence). Trimming cost V 6 bases and J 4 bases, with 9 bases left between them. This CDR3 is built from 13 residues.

This chain uses TRBV6-6 with TRBJ1-3; D remains unclear. This CDR3 spans 13 amino acids. The germline V gene has CDR1 MNHNY and CDR2 SVGAGI (reference sequence). Trimming left V 7 bases short and J 1 base short, with 8 bases between. The CDR3 DNA sequence: TGTGCCAGCATCTTACAGTCTGGAAACACCATATATTTT. Its protein product is CASILQSGNTIYF.

This clonotype showed up just a few times. The rearrangement links TRBV5-1 to TRBJ2-7, with D uncertain. CDR1 is SGHRS, CDR2 YFSETQ, per germline. V dropped 4 bases and J dropped 3 bases, with 14 bases sitting between them. The CDR3 is made up of 14 amino acids. This CDR3 reads CASSLNRPDYEQYF. In nucleotides, the CDR3 is TGCGCCAGCAGCCTGAACCGTCCTGACTACGAGCAGTACTTC.

V is TRBV10-3 and J is TRBJ1-3; TRBD1 aligns across 7 bases. This CDR3 region has 14 residues. With 6 bases clipped from V and 4 bases from J, the junction kept 6 bases outside the gene matches. CDR1 and CDR2 from the germline V gene are ENHRY and SYGVKD. The CDR3 bases are TGTGCCATCAGACCTGGACAGGAAGGAAACACCATATATTTT. This gives the protein CAIRPGQEGNTIYF.

The chain employs TRBV5-1 and TRBJ2-3; the match to TRBD2 covers 11 bases. This CDR3 spans 16 amino acids. With V trimmed by 0 bases and J by 6 bases, 6 bases remained unmatched. Germline CDR1 and CDR2: SGHRS and YFSETQ. The CDR3 sequence: CASSLDSGGAMDTQYF. As DNA, the CDR3 is TGCGCCAGCAGCTTGGATAGCGGGGGGGCAATGGATACGCAGTATTTT.

The chain recombines TRBV20-1 with TRBJ1-6, with D perhaps TRBD1 (5 bases). This CDR3 has 14 residues. Between the trimmed V and J ends, which lost 6 bases and 7 bases, there was a span of 16 bases. CDR1 DFQATT and CDR2 SNEGSKA come from the germline V gene (reference sequence). The CDR3 bases are TGCAGTGCCACCGCGGACATCAGAAATTCACCCCTCCACTTT. Translating gives CSATADIRNSPLHF.

This clonotype was detected only a few times. The rearrangement links TRBV7-2 to TRBJ2-5; 8 positions match TRBD1. There are 14 residues in the CDR3. Germline CDR1 SGHTA, CDR2 FQGNSA. The V segment lost 4 bases and the J segment 5 bases; nucleotides outside the gene matches: 6. The CDR3 protein is CASSSTGVEETQYF. In DNA form, the CDR3 reads TGTGCCAGCAGCTCGACAGGGGTCGAGGAGACCCAGTACTTC. Drawing the rest from reference TRBV7-2 and TRBJ2-5, the complete variable domain is GAGVSQSPSNKVTEKGKDVELRCDPISGHTALYWYRQSLGQGLEFLIYFQGNSAPDKSGLPSDRFSAERTGGSVSTLTIQRTQQEDSAVYLCASSSTGVEETQYFGPGTRLLVL.

The CDR3 protein is CASSLRRQLQETQYF. The CDR3 DNA reads as TGTGCCAGCAGCTTACGGAGGCAGCTACAAGAGACCCAGTACTTC. The chain is built from TRBV13 and TRBJ2-5, with D perhaps TRBD2 (5 bases). V was trimmed by 2 bases and J by 2 bases, leaving 12 bases between them. The CDR3 consists of 15 residues. CDR1 PRHDT and CDR2 FYEKMQ come from the germline V gene (reference sequence). Combining the CDR3 with reference TRBV13 and TRBJ2-5 gives the whole variable domain AAGVIQSPRHLIKEKRETATLKCYPIPRHDTVYWYQQGPGQDPQFLISFYEKMQSDKGSIPDRFSAQQFSDYHSELNMSSLELGDSALYFCASSLRRQLQETQYFGPGTRLLVL.

The V and J genes are TRBV25-1 and TRBJ2-3; 9 positions match TRBD1. The CDR3 runs 16 residues. Germline V gene lookup returns CDR1 MGHDK and CDR2 SYGVNS. The ends lost 6 bases at V and 4 bases at J; junction bases unmatched: 11. DNA of the CDR3: TGTGCCAGCAGCTGGCGGGACAGGGATTTTTCAGATACGCAGTATTTT. It encodes CASSWRDRDFSDTQYF.

A few counts support this clonotype. The chain carries TRBV6-5 and TRBJ2-5; 8 positions agree with TRBD1. Unmatched junction bases numbered 3, after V lost 8 bases and J lost 4 bases. This CDR3 comprises 12 residues. CDR1 MNHEY and CDR2 SVGAGI come from the germline V gene. CDR3 sequence reads: CASGDRGETQYF. DNA for the CDR3: TGTGCCAGCGGAGACAGGGGAGAGACCCAGTACTTC.

This clonotype came up a few times. The V and J genes are TRBV6-5 and TRBJ2-5; 7 bases match TRBD1. With V trimmed by 6 bases and J by 4 bases, 2 bases remained unmatched. CDR1 and CDR2 from the germline V gene are MNHEY and SVGAGI. This CDR3 comprises 12 residues. The CDR3 here is CASRTGPETQYF. The CDR3 coding sequence is TGTGCCAGCAGGACAGGGCCAGAGACCCAGTACTTC.

The rearrangement links TRBV20-1 to TRBJ2-1; the D gene could be TRBD1 or TRBD2 (5 bases each). The CDR3 totals 16 residues. Germline values: CDR1 DFQATT, CDR2 SNEGSKA (reference sequence). Trimming cost V 0 bases and J 9 bases, with 21 bases left between them. CDR3 sequence reads: CSARDKGRAERSEQFF. In nucleotides, the CDR3 is TGCAGTGCTAGAGATAAGGGGCGGGCGGAGAGGAGTGAGCAGTTCTTC.

V is TRBV3-1 and J is TRBJ1-2, with 10 bases lining up with TRBD1. This CDR3 spans 13 amino acids. Germline CDR1 is LGHDT and CDR2 is YNNKEL (reference sequence). J lost 7 bases, V lost 6 bases, and 5 bases had no gene match. This CDR3 reads CASSTGTGVGYTF. DNA of the CDR3: TGTGCCAGCAGTACCGGGACAGGGGTTGGCTACACCTTC.

Only a few counts were recorded for this clonotype. The chain carries TRBV10-3 and TRBJ2-7, with a tentative D call TRBD1 (6 bases). TRBJ2-5 explains the end of the DNA better; the J call may be wrong. Germline values: CDR1 ENHRY, CDR2 SYGVKD. This CDR3 is built from 14 residues. CDR3 DNA: TGTGCCATCAGTCCAAGGGGGATAGTAGAGACCCAGTACTTC. Residues: CAISPRGIVETQYF.

The J gene is TRBJ2-3, the V gene TRBV6-1, with D unresolved. V was shortened by 2 bases and J by 9 bases, with 12 bases between the two germline ends. The CDR3 loop spans 13 amino acids. Germline V gives CDR1 MNHNS, CDR2 SASEGT. In DNA, the CDR3 is TGTGCCAGCAGTGAACGGGTTTTGGCGACGCAGTATTTT. Its protein is CASSERVLATQYF.

J is TRBJ1-4 and V is TRBV25-1, with a possible D match to TRBD1 (5 bases). The CDR3 is 11 amino acids. CDR1 MGHDK and CDR2 SYGVNS come from the germline V gene. With 4 bases removed from V and 15 bases from J, the gap between germline ends came to 12 bases. CDR3 sequence: CASSVTGGMFF. CDR3 bases: TGTGCCAGCAGTGTTACAGGAGGGATGTTTTTT.

V usage is TRBV7-3 and J usage is TRBJ2-1; 10 nucleotides match TRBD2. The CDR3 loop spans 16 amino acids. The V gene's germline CDR1 is SGHTA and CDR2 FQGTGA. The V and J ends lost 5 bases and 4 bases, in that order; junction bases with no gene match: 8. The CDR3 DNA sequence: TGTGCCAGCAGCGAACATAGCGGGGGGTCGTACAATGAGCAGTTCTTC. Translated, it gives CASSEHSGGSYNEQFF.

This clonotype was detected a few times. This chain uses TRBV27 with TRBJ2-7, with 7 positions matching TRBD1. The trim removed 4 bases at V and 7 bases at J, leaving 10 bases unmatched. This CDR3 is 14 amino acids long. Germline assignment: CDR1 MNHEY and CDR2 SMNVEV (reference sequence). The CDR3 nucleotides read TGTGCCAGCAGTTCAAGACAGGGTTCGGAAGAGCAGTACTTC. Protein sequence: CASSSRQGSEEQYF.

The gene calls are TRBV12-3 or TRBV12-4 and TRBJ1-5; D ambiguous. V was cut by 5 bases and J by 1 base, with 9 bases left in between. This CDR3 has 14 residues. CDR3 DNA: TGTGCCAGCAGTGCCGGGAGGAGCAATCAGCCCCAGCATTTT. Encoded protein: CASSAGRSNQPQHF.

CDR3 coding DNA: TGCAGTGCTAGAGTATCCCTTCAGTGGAGTGATCGGCCCCAGCATTTT. This sequence encodes CSARVSLQWSDRPQHF. The rearrangement uses TRBV20-1 and TRBJ1-5; D unresolved. The CDR3 covers 16 residues. V dropped 1 base and J dropped 9 bases, with 22 bases sitting between them. CDR1 and CDR2 (germline): DFQATT, SNEGSKA (reference sequence).

V and J are TRBV6-2 or TRBV6-3 and TRBJ2-5; TRBD2 aligns across 7 bases. The ends lost 2 bases at V and 0 bases at J; junction bases unmatched: 3. Germline-derived CDR1 and CDR2 are MNHEY and SVGEGT. The CDR3 runs 15 residues. The CDR3 DNA reads as TGTGCCAGCAGTTACGTGGCGGGGGACCAAGAGACCCAGTACTTC. Its protein is CASSYVAGDQETQYF.

The chain recombines TRBV5-6 with TRBJ2-5; D tentatively fits TRBD1 or TRBD2 (6 bases each). The CDR3 consists of 14 residues. Germline V gene lookup returns CDR1 SGHDT and CDR2 YYEEEE. Deletions cut 4 bases from V and 6 bases from J, with 16 bases between. The CDR3 sequence is CASSRPRGEQTQYF. As DNA, the CDR3 is TGTGCCAGCAGCAGACCAAGGGGGGAACAGACCCAGTACTTC.

This sequence joins TRBV12-3 or TRBV12-4 and TRBJ1-2; D gene unclear. V was clipped by 4 bases and J by 2 bases, with 8 bases between them. CDR3 size: 13 residues. The CDR3 nucleotides read TGTGCCAGCAGTTATCAGGAGAACTATGGCTACACCTTC. This sequence encodes CASSYQENYGYTF.

The V and J genes are TRBV4-1 and TRBJ2-1; 7 nucleotides agree with TRBD2. The tail of the sequence fits TRBJ2-7 better, so the J call may be wrong. This CDR3 spans 14 amino acids. Germline V gene data show CDR1 as MGHRA and CDR2 as YSYEKL. CDR3 sequence (DNA): TGCGCCAGCAGCCAACCTGGGGGGGTCCATGAGCAGTACTTC. It encodes CASSQPGGVHEQYF.